This entry lists 10 T cell receptor beta chains sequenced from one sample in a study of regulatory T cells in long-lasting Graves disease. Time point here: persistent/refractory GD, antithyroid drugs over 5 years with positive TRAb. The TCR library was made from RNA that had been extracted from PBMCs in TRIzol. CDR3-region Arm-PCR and iRepertoire HTBI primers produced the TCR beta libraries. TCRdb passed the multiplex PCR reads through MiXCR, listing each CDR3 protein once. The sample consists of about 470,000 distinct CDR3 sequences, about a fifth of them appearing once. The specimen comprised peripheral blood mononuclear cells (PBMCs), sampled when the disease was refractory, from a patient treated with antithyroid drugs. The receptors stem from a female donor with Graves disease.

This clonotype has at least ten counts. The chain joins TRBV11-2 to TRBJ2-1, with 12 bases that match TRBD2. Germline CDR1 SGHAT, CDR2 FQNNGV. The CDR3 runs 15 residues. V shed 5 bases and J 7 bases; nucleotides not matched to a gene: 6. CDR3 in amino acids: CASSLLAGGTNEQFF. CDR3 DNA: TGTGCCAGCAGCCTTCTAGCGGGAGGGACAAATGAGCAGTTCTTC.

There are many counts of this clonotype. The gene calls are TRBV28 and TRBJ1-2; D might be TRBD1 (5 bases). The germline V gene has CDR1 MDHEN and CDR2 SYDVKM. Trimming pared 8 bases from V and 6 bases from J, leaving 13 bases between. The CDR3 spans 12 residues. The CDR3 DNA reads as TGTGCCAGCCGGGGGACGGAAGATGGCTACACCTTC. It is translated as CASRGTEDGYTF.

The table lists this clonotype with a count of one. A read error may be the cause here, since a much bigger clone is one base away. V usage is TRBV27 and J usage is TRBJ1-1; D is unresolved. The CDR3 is 14 residues long. The V end was cut by 6 bases, the J end by 1 base, with 12 bases between. Germline loops: CDR1 MNHEY, CDR2 SMNVEV (reference sequence). The CDR3 nucleotides read TGTGCCAGCAGGGGTCCACCCCCGAACACTGAAGCTTTCTTT. Translated, it gives CASRGPPPNTEAFF.

J is TRBJ1-5 and V is TRBV4-1; D might be TRBD1 (5 bases). The CDR3 covers 16 residues. Trimming removed 2 bases from V and 3 bases from J, with 14 bases in between. Germline lookup yields CDR1 MGHRA and CDR2 YSYEKL. The CDR3 spells CASSQPDRSDNQPQHF. The CDR3, as DNA: TGCGCCAGCAGCCAACCTGACAGATCCGACAATCAGCCCCAGCATTTT.

In its sample, this clonotype was seen a few times. V gene TRBV9 combines with J gene TRBJ1-1; D ambiguous. Germline CDR1 is SGDLS and CDR2 is YYNGEE. The V end lost 4 bases, the J end lost 8 bases, and 15 bases lay between the germline ends. The CDR3 totals 13 residues. This chain's CDR3 is CASSPRPAREAFF. The CDR3, as DNA: TGTGCCAGCAGCCCTCGCCCCGCCCGGGAAGCTTTCTTT.

This sequence joins TRBV19 and TRBJ1-2, with D tentatively TRBD1 (6 bases). Germline assignment: CDR1 LNHDA and CDR2 SQIVND (reference sequence). This CDR3 is 13 amino acids long. V lost 8 bases and J lost 8, with 18 bases in between. The CDR3 coding sequence is TGTGCCAGTTGGGGATTCACAGGGACCGGCTACACCTTC. This gives the protein CASWGFTGTGYTF.

The V and J genes are TRBV5-4 and TRBJ2-1; perhaps TRBD1 as D (6 bases). Germline assignment: CDR1 SGHNT and CDR2 YYREEE (reference sequence). This CDR3 region has 12 residues. V lost 4 bases, J lost 8 bases, and 10 bases lay in between. CDR3 bases: TGTGCCAGCAGCCAGGACAGCCATGAGCAGTTCTTC. Its translation: CASSQDSHEQFF. The full variable domain, with the rest looked up from reference TRBV5-4 and TRBJ2-1, is ETGVTQSPTHLIKTRGQQVTLRCSSQSGHNTVSWYQQALGQGPQFIFQYYREEENGRGNFPPRFSGLQFPNYSSELNVNALELDDSALYLCASSQDSHEQFFGPGTRLTVL.

The chain recombines TRBV20-1 with TRBJ1-1; D perhaps matches TRBD1 (6 bases). V gave up 3 bases and J gave up 1 base, with 15 bases separating them. CDR3 length equals 15 residues. Per the germline V gene, CDR1 is DFQATT and CDR2 is SNEGSKA (reference sequence). In nucleotides, the CDR3 is TGCAGTGCTAGGGAAACCGGGACAAAGAACACTGAAGCTTTCTTT. The encoded protein is CSARETGTKNTEAFF.

V is TRBV2 and J is TRBJ2-2, with D possibly matching TRBD1 (5 bases). V was clipped by 5 bases and J by 6 bases, with 22 bases between them. CDR3 length: 17 amino acids. Germline lookup yields CDR1 SNHLY and CDR2 FYNNEI. The CDR3 nucleotides read TGTGCCAGCAGTCTCACGAGTAGGGGCGAGCCCGCCGGGGAGCTGTTTTTT. This translates into CASSLTSRGEPAGELFF.

This clonotype appeared many times. This sequence joins TRBV19 and TRBJ1-2; tentatively, D is TRBD1 (5 bases). V lost 7 bases, J lost 2 bases, and 11 bases lay in between. The germline V gene encodes CDR1 LNHDA and CDR2 SQIVND (reference sequence). The CDR3 sequence is 13 residues long. The CDR3 DNA reads TGTGCCAGTAACGGGGCGGGGAACTATGGCTACACCTTC. Translation: CASNGAGNYGYTF.